Listed below are T cell receptor beta chains from one sample, sequenced in a study of blood T cell repertoires in COVID-19. Measured with immunoSEQ multiplex PCR; TCRdb has only the in-frame clones, and not every one. The sample carries 150,000 to 200,000 clones, 75% to 85% recorded once. Material: PBMCs or T cells enriched from blood (not recorded which). The receptors stem from a man in his forties or fifties who had recovered from COVID-19. CDR3s include the opening cysteine and the closing phenylalanine or tryptophan. D genes are given only for firm matches. The listing skips clone size in some rows; elsewhere it reads once, few, many or a size class.

j_gene,abundance,d_gene,v_gene,CDR3nt,CDR3aa
TRBJ2-3,once,.,TRBV7-3,TGTGCCAGCAGCTTTGCGTCCCACACAGATACGCAGTATTTT,CASSFASHTDTQYF
TRBJ2-1,.,.,TRBV5-1,TGCGCCAGCAGCTTGGGTCCGGGGGATGAGCAGTTCTTC,CASSLGPGDEQFF
TRBJ2-3,.,TRBD2,TRBV7-6,TGTGCCAGCAGCTTTGGACTAGCCTCAGATACGCAGTATTTT,CASSFGLASDTQYF
TRBJ1-1,.,TRBD1,TRBV3-1/TRBV3-2,TGTGCCAGCAGCCAGCGGGACAGGGGGCCCTCTGGAGCTGAAGCTTTCTTT,CASSQRDRGPSGAEAFF
TRBJ1-2,few,.,TRBV7-8,TGTGCCAGCAGCTTAGACGGGTCCTATGGCTACACCTTC,CASSLDGSYGYTF
TRBJ1-2,.,.,TRBV12-3/TRBV12-4,TGTGCCAGCAGGCCAACAGGCGGGGATGGCTACACCTTC,CASRPTGGDGYTF
TRBJ1-6,.,TRBD1,TRBV10-3,TGTGCCATCAGTGAGTCGACCTCCGGGACAGGTTCACCCCTCCACTTT,CAISESTSGTGSPLHF
TRBJ1-2,.,TRBD1,TRBV7-9,TGTGCCAGCAGCTGGACAGGGCGGGGACGCTATGGCTACACCTTC,CASSWTGRGRYGYTF
TRBJ1-1,.,TRBD1,TRBV6-1,TGTGCCAGCAGTGAGGGGACAGGGGGCTTGAAAACTTTCTTT,CASSEGTGGLKTFF
TRBJ2-7,few,TRBD2,TRBV7-3,TGTGCCAGCAGCTTCGGGAGGGGCGAGCAGTACTTC,CASSFGRGEQYF
TRBJ2-1,.,.,TRBV6-5,TGTGCCAGCAGTTACGGTCGACGCGGTAATGAGCAGTTCTTC,CASSYGRRGNEQFF
TRBJ1-6,.,.,TRBV30,TGTGCCTGGACAGGGGTTTCCTCACCCCTCCACTTT,CAWTGVSSPLHF
TRBJ2-1,.,TRBD2,TRBV20-1,TGCAGTGCTAGTGACCTAGCGGGGGGGCGTGAGCAGTTCTTC,CSASDLAGGREQFF
TRBJ1-1,few,.,TRBV7-3,TGTGCCAGCAGCAAAAATACACTCCAGTTTGGGAGGGGAGGCACTGAAGCTTTCTTT,CASSKNTLQFGRGGTEAFF
TRBJ1-1,.,.,TRBV21-1,TGTGCCAGCAACCCCAGGGGGGCACGGGGAGGACAAGCTGAAGCTTTCTTT,CASNPRGARGGQAEAFF